The source of this T cell receptor beta chain is a study of CD8 T cells in Susac syndrome. Random hexamers were used to reverse transcribe an amount of roughly 0.5 to 1 ug RNA. TCRdb called the immunoSEQ multiplex PCR reads again in MiXCR, with one record for every CDR3 protein. The sample has 150,000 to 200,000 distinct CDR3 sequences, roughly 92% seen once. The V and J ends lost 6 bases and 0 bases respectively, with 8 bases between them. Germline assignment: CDR1 LNHDA and CDR2 SQIVND (reference sequence). The CDR3 extends over 13 amino acids. The chain carries TRBV19 and TRBJ1-1; D is undetermined. Sequencing was carried out using CD4+ T cells from PBMCs. The receptor's source is a human donor in good health. Here the CDR3 DNA reads TGTGCCAGTAGCCTTATGATGAACACTGAAGCTTTCTTT. Its protein is CASSLMMNTEAFF.